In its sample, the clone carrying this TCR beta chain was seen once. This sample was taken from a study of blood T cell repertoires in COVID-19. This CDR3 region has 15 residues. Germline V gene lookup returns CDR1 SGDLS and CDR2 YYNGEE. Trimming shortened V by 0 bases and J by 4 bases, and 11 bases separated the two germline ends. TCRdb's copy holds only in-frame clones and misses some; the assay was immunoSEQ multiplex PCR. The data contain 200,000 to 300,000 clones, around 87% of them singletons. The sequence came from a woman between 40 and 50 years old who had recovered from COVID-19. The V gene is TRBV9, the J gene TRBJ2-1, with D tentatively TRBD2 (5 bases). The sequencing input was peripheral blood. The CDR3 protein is CASSVGLNLYNEQFF. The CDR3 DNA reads TGTGCCAGCAGCGTAGGACTAAACCTTTACAATGAGCAGTTCTTC.